This T cell receptor (beta chain) was documented in a study of blood T cells in healthy people across ages. Primed by a sample-barcoded 5' primer and a J-beta primer mix, a second PCR proceeded for roughly 7 to 12 cycles. One entry per CDR3 protein, called by TCRdb with MiXCR from the 5' RACE reads. The sample comprises over a million distinct CDR3 sequences, 40% to 45% of which are singletons, and 18% rests with the top ten. Losses at the gene ends were 0 bases for V and 9 bases for J; bases not matched to a gene: 6. The length of the CDR3 is 15 residues. Germline assignment: CDR1 DFQATT and CDR2 SNEGSKA (reference sequence).

The rearrangement uses TRBV20-1 and TRBJ1-6; TRBD1 agrees at 9 bases. Material: blood. This receptor was identified in a woman aged 55-70 years in good health. CDR3 residues: CSARDPGQGFSPLHF. The CDR3 DNA sequence: TGCAGTGCTAGAGATCCGGGACAGGGTTTTTCACCCCTCCACTTT.